These 11 T cell receptor beta chains were all obtained from the same sample, sequenced in a study of CD8 T cells in ankylosing spondylitis. General study findings and limits: There was a TCR beta motif, made of several highly homologous variants, that appeared characteristic of ankylosing spondylitis blood.

The antigens these receptors bind are not known. TCRdb itself ran the 5' RACE reads through MiXCR, one entry per CDR3 protein. The sample has hundreds of thousands of distinct CDR3 sequences; around 26% are singletons. Specimen: blood, either unsorted or a sorted T cell fraction (not recorded which). These receptors came from a male donor with ankylosing spondylitis.

The chain links TRBV20-1 to TRBJ2-7, with a possible D match to TRBD2 (6 bases). Germline lookup yields CDR1 DFQATT and CDR2 SNEGSKA (reference sequence). Trimming cost V 3 bases and J 5 bases, with 11 bases left between them. The CDR3 consists of 12 residues. This CDR3 is CSARGGANEQYV. In DNA form, the CDR3 reads TGCAGTGCTAGGGGGGGAGCTAACGAGCAGTACGTC.

This chain joins TRBV15 and TRBJ2-1; the D gene is possibly TRBD2 (5 bases). Deletions cut 4 bases from V and 4 bases from J, with 17 bases between. The germline V gene has CDR1 LNHNV and CDR2 YYDKDF (reference sequence). The length of the CDR3 is 16 residues. Here the CDR3 reads CATSKNLGEGYNEQFF. DNA of the CDR3: TGTGCCACCAGCAAAAATCTGGGAGAGGGTTACAATGAGCAGTTCTTC.

This clonotype was seen a few times. The chain links TRBV7-6 to TRBJ2-5; no firm D call. V gave up 5 bases and J gave up 5 bases, with 15 bases separating them. The germline V gene encodes CDR1 SGHVS and CDR2 FNYEAQ. The CDR3 contains 14 residues. CDR3 loop: CASSVSNSRETQYF. CDR3 nucleotide sequence: TGTGCCAGCAGCGTTAGCAATAGTAGGGAGACCCAGTACTTC. The full variable domain, rest sourced from reference TRBV7-6 and TRBJ2-5, is GAGVSQSPRYKVTKRGQDVALRCDPISGHVSLYWYRQALGQGPEFLTYFNYEAQQDKSGLPNDRFSAERPEGSISTLTIQRTEQRDSAMYRCASSVSNSRETQYFGPGTRLLVL.

This clonotype was observed a few times. The CDR3 loop reads CAIETVAKNIQYF. For the CDR3, the DNA is TGTGCCATCGAGACAGTAGCCAAAAACATTCAGTACTTC. The chain employs TRBV28 and TRBJ2-4; D is possibly TRBD1 (5 bases). Trimming took 10 bases from V and 0 from J, leaving 10 bases between them. CDR1 is MDHEN, CDR2 SYDVKM, per germline. The CDR3 is 13 amino acids.

The chain joins TRBV7-9 to TRBJ1-4; weak D call: TRBD1 (5 bases). The CDR3 is 16 amino acids. The ends were cut back, 11 bases at V and 0 bases at J, with 19 bases in the middle. The V gene's germline CDR1 is SEHNR and CDR2 FQNEAQ (reference sequence). CDR3 in amino acids: CASPGDRAATNEKLFF. The CDR3, as DNA: TGTGCCTCCCCGGGGGATAGGGCTGCAACTAATGAAAAACTGTTTTTT.

This clonotype was picked up a small number of times. The chain combines TRBV12-3 or TRBV12-4 with TRBJ2-7; 7 positions match TRBD1. The length of the CDR3 is 14 residues. With 6 bases clipped from V and 1 base from J, the junction kept 6 bases outside the gene matches. CDR3 region: CASRLQGSSYEQYF. The DNA of the CDR3 is TGTGCCAGCAGACTACAGGGGTCGTCCTACGAGCAGTACTTC.

The rearrangement links TRBV29-1 to TRBJ2-1; 11 bases are a match to TRBD1. Trimming at V came to 3 bases and at J to 8 bases, leaving 9 bases not matched to a gene. Germline V gene data show CDR1 as SQVTM and CDR2 as ANQGSEA. The CDR3 covers 15 residues. This CDR3 reads CSVDQTGTGGYEQFF. The CDR3 DNA reads TGCAGCGTTGATCAAACCGGGACAGGGGGATATGAGCAGTTCTTC.

This clonotype has a single count. The chain is built from TRBV6-1 and TRBJ1-1, with D perhaps TRBD1 (6 bases). The CDR3 is 15 residues long. From germline, CDR1 is MNHNS and CDR2 SASEGT. Trimming left V 5 bases short and J 0 bases short, with 13 bases between. CDR3 DNA sequence: TGTGCCAGCAGTCCCCCCAGGACAGTGAACACTGAAGCTTTCTTT. This codes for CASSPPRTVNTEAFF.

The chain joins TRBV20-1 to TRBJ2-1; 8 nucleotides align to TRBD1. V shed 5 bases and J 1 base; nucleotides not matched to a gene: 4. Germline V gene data show CDR1 as DFQATT and CDR2 as SNEGSKA (reference sequence). This CDR3 region has 14 residues. The CDR3 sequence is CSALQGVSYNEQFF. In nucleotides, the CDR3 is TGCAGTGCTCTACAGGGGGTGTCCTACAATGAGCAGTTCTTC.

This clonotype was seen a few times. V usage is TRBV18 and J usage is TRBJ1-2, with a weak D call TRBD1 (6 bases). The CDR3 runs to 13 residues. Trimming left V 7 bases short and J 2 bases short, with 11 bases between. Germline V CDR1 and CDR2: KGHSH, LQKENI. The CDR3 loop reads CASLRDNNYGYTF. The DNA for the CDR3 is TGTGCCAGCTTACGGGACAACAACTATGGCTACACCTTC.

The chain carries TRBV29-1 and TRBJ1-5, with 8 bases matching TRBD1. The CDR3 is 17 residues long. Losses at the gene ends were 2 bases for V and 5 bases for J; bases not matched to a gene: 14. The V gene's germline CDR1 is SQVTM and CDR2 ANQGSEA. The CDR3 protein is CSVEFPGGPLGDQPQHF. The CDR3 DNA is TGCAGCGTTGAATTCCCAGGGGGCCCTCTAGGAGATCAGCCCCAGCATTTT.